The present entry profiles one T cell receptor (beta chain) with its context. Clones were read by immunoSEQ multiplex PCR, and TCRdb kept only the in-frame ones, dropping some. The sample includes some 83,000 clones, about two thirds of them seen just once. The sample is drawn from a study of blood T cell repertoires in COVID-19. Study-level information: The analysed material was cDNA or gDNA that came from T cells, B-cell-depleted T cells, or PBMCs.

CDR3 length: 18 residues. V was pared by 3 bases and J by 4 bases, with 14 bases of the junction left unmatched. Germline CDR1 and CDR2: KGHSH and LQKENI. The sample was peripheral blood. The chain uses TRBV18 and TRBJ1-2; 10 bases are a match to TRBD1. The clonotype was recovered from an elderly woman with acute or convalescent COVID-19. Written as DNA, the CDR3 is TGTGCCAGCTCACCCATAAACTTCGGACAGGGGGACTTCTATGGCTACACCTTC. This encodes CASSPINFGQGDFYGYTF. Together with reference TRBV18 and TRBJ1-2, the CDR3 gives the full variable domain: NAGVMQNPRHLVRRRGQEARLRCSPMKGHSHVYWYRQLPEEGLKFMVYLQKENIIDESGMPKERFSAEFPKEGPSILRIQQVVRGDSAAYFCASSPINFGQGDFYGYTFGSGTRLTVV.